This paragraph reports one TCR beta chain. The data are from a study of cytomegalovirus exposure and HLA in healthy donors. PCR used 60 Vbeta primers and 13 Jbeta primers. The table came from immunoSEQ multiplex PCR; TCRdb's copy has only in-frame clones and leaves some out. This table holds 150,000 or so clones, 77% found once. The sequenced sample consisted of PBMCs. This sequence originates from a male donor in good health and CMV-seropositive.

The DNA of the CDR3 is TGTGCCAGCAGTCCTACAGGGGTTGGCTACACCTTC. This encodes CASSPTGVGYTF. The gene calls are TRBV6-5 and TRBJ1-2, with 7 bases that match TRBD1. Looked up from germline, CDR1 is MNHEY and CDR2 is SVGAGI. J gave up 7 bases and V 5 bases, and 4 bases lay outside the gene matches. The length of the CDR3 is 12 residues.